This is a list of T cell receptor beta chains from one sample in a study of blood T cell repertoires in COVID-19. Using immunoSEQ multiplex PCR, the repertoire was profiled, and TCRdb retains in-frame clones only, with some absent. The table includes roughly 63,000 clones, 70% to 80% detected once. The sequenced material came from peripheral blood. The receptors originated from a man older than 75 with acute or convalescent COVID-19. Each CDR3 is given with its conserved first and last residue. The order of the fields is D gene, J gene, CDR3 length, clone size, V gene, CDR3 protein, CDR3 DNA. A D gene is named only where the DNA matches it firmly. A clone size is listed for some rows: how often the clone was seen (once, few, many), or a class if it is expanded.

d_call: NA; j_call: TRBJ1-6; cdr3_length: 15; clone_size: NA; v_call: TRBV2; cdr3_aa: CASSESRPHNSPLHF; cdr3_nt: TGTGCCAGCAGTGAATCCAGGCCCCATAATTCACCCCTCCACTTT
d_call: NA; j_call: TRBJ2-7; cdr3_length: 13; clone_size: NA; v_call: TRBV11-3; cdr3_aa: CASSLGSAYEQYF; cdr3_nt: TGTGCCAGCAGCTTAGGGTCGGCCTACGAGCAGTACTTC
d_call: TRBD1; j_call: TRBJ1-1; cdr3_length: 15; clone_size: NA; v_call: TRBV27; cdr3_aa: CASSPGQGAETEAFF; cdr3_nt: TGTGCCAGCAGTCCCGGACAGGGGGCAGAGACTGAAGCTTTCTTT
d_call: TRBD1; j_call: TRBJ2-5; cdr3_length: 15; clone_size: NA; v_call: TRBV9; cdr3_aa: CASSVGQGIQETQYF; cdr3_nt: TGTGCCAGCAGCGTCGGACAGGGCATCCAAGAGACCCAGTACTTC
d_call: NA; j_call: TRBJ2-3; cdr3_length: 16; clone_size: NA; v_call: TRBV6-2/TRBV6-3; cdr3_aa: CASSYSTGVGTDTQYF; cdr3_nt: TGTGCCAGCAGTTACTCGACAGGTGTTGGCACAGATACGCAGTATTTT
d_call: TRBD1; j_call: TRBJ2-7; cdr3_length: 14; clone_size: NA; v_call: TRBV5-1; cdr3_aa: CASSLGGQGNEQYF; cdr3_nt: TGCGCCAGCAGCTTGGGGGGACAGGGGAACGAGCAGTACTTC
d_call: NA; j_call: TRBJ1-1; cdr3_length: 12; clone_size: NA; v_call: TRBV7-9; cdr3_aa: CASSDYSAEAFF; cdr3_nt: TGTGCCAGCAGCGACTATTCGGCTGAAGCTTTCTTT
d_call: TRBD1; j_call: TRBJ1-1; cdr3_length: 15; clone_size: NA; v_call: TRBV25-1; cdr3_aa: CASRPPETGRTEAFF; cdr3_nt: TGTGCCAGCAGGCCTCCGGAGACAGGGAGGACTGAAGCTTTCTTT
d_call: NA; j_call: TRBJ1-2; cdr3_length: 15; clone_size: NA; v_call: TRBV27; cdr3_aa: CASSLSSLGDYGYTF; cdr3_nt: TGTGCCAGCAGTTTATCGTCGTTGGGAGACTATGGCTACACCTTC
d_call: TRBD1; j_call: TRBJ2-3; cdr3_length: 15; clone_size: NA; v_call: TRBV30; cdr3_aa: CAWSTDRVATDTQYF; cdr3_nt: TGTGCCTGGAGTACCGACAGGGTCGCCACAGATACGCAGTATTTT
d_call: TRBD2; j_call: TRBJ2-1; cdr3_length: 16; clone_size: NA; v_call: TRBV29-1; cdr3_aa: CSVDGTSEDSYNEQFF; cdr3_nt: TGCAGCGTTGATGGGACTAGCGAGGACTCCTACAATGAGCAGTTCTTC
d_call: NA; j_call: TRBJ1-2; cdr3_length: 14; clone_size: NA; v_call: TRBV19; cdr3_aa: CASSIDVGADGYTF; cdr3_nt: TGTGCCAGTAGTATAGACGTGGGGGCAGACGGCTACACCTTC
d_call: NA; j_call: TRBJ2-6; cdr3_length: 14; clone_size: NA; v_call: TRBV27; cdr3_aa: CASSRETGANVLTF; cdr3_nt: TGTGCCAGCAGTCGCGAGACTGGGGCCAACGTCCTGACTTTC
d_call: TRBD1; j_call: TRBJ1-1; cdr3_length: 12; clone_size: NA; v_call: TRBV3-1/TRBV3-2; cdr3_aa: CASSPGQVEAFF; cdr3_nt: TGTGCCAGCAGCCCCGGACAGGTGGAAGCTTTCTTT
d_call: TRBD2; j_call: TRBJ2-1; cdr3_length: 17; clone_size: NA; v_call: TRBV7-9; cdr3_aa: CASSLWGLAGNVNEQFF; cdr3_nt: TGTGCCAGCAGCTTATGGGGACTAGCGGGGAACGTCAATGAGCAGTTCTTC
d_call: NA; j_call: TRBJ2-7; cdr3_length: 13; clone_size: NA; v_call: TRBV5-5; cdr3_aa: CASSFNGGYEQYF; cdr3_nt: TGTGCCAGCAGCTTTAACGGGGGCTACGAGCAGTACTTC
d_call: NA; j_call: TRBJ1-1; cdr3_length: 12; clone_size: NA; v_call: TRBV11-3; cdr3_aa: CASSSDGIEAFF; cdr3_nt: TGTGCCAGCAGCTCCGACGGGATTGAAGCTTTCTTT
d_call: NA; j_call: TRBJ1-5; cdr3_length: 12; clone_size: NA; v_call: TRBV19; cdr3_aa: CATWDMAGPQHF; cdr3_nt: TGTGCCACGTGGGACATGGCAGGGCCCCAGCATTTT
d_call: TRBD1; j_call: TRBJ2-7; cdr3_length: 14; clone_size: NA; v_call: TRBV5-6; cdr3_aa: CASSPDRLSYEQYF; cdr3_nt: TGTGCCAGCAGCCCGGACAGGCTCTCCTACGAGCAGTACTTC
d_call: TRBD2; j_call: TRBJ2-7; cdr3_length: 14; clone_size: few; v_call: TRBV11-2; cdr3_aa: CASRPSGNSYEQYF; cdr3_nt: TGTGCCAGCAGACCCAGCGGGAACTCCTACGAGCAGTACTTC
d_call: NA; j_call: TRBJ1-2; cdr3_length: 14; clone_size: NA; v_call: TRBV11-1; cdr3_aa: CASSRTGIPDGYTF; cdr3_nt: TGTGCCAGCAGCCGCACAGGGATCCCTGATGGCTACACCTTC
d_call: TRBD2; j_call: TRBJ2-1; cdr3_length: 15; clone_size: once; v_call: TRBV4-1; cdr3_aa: CASSQGLAGGLAQFF; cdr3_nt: TGCGCCAGCAGCCAAGGCCTAGCGGGAGGTCTAGCGCAGTTCTTC
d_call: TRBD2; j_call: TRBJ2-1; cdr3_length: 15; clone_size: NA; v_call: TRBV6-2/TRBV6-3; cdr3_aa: CASSDPSGGAYEQFF; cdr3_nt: TGTGCCAGCAGTGATCCTAGCGGGGGGGCCTATGAGCAGTTCTTC
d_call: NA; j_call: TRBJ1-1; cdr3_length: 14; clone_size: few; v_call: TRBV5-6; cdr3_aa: CASSLEGENTEAFF; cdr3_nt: TGTGCCAGCAGCTTGGAGGGGGAGAACACTGAAGCTTTCTTT
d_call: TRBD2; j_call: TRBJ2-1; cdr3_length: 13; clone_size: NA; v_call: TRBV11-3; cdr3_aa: CASSSGLAYEQFF; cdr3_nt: TGTGCCAGCAGCTCGGGACTAGCCTATGAGCAGTTCTTC
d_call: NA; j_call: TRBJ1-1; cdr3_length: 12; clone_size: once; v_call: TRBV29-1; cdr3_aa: CSVAAGYTEAFF; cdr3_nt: TGCAGCGTTGCGGCAGGGTACACTGAAGCTTTCTTT
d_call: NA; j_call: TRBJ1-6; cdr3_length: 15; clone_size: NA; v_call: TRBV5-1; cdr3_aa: CASTLDTSYNSPLHF; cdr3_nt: TGCGCCAGCACCTTAGACACCTCCTATAATTCACCCCTCCACTTT
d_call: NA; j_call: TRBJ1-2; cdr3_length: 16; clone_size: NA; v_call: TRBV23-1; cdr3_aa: CASQSGESFFWYGYTF; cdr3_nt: TGCGCCAGCCAGTCCGGGGAATCATTCTTTTGGTATGGCTACACCTTC
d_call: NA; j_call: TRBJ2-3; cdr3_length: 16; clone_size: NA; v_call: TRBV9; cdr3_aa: CASSTGGGLVKDTQYF; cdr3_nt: TGTGCCAGCAGCACAGGGGGGGGCCTAGTAAAAGATACGCAGTATTTT
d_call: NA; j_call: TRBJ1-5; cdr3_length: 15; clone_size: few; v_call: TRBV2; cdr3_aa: CASSESPLGNQPQHF; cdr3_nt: TGTGCCAGCAGTGAAAGCCCTTTGGGCAATCAGCCCCAGCATTTT
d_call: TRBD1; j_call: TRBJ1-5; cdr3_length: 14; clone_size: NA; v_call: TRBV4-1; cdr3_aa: CASSPGQGNQPQHF; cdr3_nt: TGCGCCAGCAGCCCAGGACAGGGGAATCAGCCCCAGCATTTT
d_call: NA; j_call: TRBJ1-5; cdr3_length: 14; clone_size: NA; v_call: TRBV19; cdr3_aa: CASSPGNWNQPQHF; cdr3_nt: TGTGCCAGTAGCCCCGGGAATTGGAATCAGCCCCAGCATTTT
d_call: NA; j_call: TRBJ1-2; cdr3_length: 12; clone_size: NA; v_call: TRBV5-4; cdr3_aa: CASSLGLGQLHF; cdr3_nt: TGTGCCAGCAGCCTTGGCCTTGGACAGCTTCACTTC
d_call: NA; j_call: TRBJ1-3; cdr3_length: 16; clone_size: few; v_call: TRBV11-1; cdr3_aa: CASSFVQSHSGNTIYF; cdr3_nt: TGTGCCAGCAGCTTCGTCCAGTCTCACTCTGGAAACACCATATATTTT
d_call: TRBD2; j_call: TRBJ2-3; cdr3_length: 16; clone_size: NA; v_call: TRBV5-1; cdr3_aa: CASSAGLAGPTDTQYF; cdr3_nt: TGCGCCAGCAGCGCAGGACTAGCGGGGCCCACAGATACGCAGTATTTT
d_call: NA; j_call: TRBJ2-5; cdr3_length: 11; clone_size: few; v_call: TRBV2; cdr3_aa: CASSGVKAQYF; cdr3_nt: TGTGCCAGCAGTGGAGTGAAAGCCCAGTACTTC
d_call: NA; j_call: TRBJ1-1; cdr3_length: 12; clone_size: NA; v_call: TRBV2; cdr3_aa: CASSVLRGEAFF; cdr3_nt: TGTGCCAGCAGTGTCCTCAGGGGTGAAGCTTTCTTT
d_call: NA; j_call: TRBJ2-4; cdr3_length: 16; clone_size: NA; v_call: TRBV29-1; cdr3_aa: CSVAGYPGLAKNIQYF; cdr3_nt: TGCAGCGTTGCAGGCTATCCCGGCCTAGCCAAAAACATTCAGTACTTC
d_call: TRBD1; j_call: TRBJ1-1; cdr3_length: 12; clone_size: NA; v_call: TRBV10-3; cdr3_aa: CAISTGGREAFF; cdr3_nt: TGTGCCATCAGTACAGGGGGCAGGGAAGCTTTCTTT
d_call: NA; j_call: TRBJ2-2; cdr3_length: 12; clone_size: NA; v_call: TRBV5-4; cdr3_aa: CASSLDRVELFF; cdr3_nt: TGTGCCAGCAGCTTGGACAGGGTGGAGCTGTTTTTT
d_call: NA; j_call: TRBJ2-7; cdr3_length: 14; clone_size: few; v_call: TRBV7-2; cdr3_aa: CASSPGAGFYEQYF; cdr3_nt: TGTGCCAGCAGCCCTGGGGCAGGGTTCTACGAGCAGTACTTC
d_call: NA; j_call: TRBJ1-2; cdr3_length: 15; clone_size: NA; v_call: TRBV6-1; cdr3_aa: CASSDPEGINYGYTF; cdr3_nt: TGTGCCAGCAGTGACCCCGAGGGAATTAACTATGGCTACACCTTC
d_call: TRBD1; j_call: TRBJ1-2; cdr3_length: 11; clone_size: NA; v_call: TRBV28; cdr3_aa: CASRQGPGYTF; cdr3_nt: TGTGCCAGTCGACAGGGTCCTGGCTACACCTTC
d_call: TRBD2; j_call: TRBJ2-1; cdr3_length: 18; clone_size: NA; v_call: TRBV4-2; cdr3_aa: CASSQEGLAGEWYNEQFF; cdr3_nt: TGTGCCAGCAGCCAAGAAGGACTAGCGGGAGAATGGTACAATGAGCAGTTCTTC